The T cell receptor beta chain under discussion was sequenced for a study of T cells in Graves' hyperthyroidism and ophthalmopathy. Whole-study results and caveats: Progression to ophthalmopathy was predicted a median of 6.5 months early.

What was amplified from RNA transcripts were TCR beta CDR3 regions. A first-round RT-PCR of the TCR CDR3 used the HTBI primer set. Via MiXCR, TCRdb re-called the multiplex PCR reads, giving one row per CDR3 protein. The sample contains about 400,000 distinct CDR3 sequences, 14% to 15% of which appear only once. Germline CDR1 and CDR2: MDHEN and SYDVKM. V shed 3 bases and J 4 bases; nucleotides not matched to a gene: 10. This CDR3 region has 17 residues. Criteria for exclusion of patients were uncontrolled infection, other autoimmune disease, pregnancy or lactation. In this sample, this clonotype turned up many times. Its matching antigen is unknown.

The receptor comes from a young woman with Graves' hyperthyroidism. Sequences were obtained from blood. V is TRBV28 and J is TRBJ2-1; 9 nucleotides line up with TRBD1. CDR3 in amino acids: CASSFTWTGVEYNEQFF. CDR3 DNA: TGTGCCAGCAGTTTCACCTGGACAGGGGTTGAGTACAATGAGCAGTTCTTC. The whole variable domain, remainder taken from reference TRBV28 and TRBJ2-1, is DVKVTQSSRYLVKRTGEKVFLECVQDMDHENMFWYRQDPGLGLRLIYFSYDVKMKEKGDIPEGYSVSREKKERFSLILESASTNQTSMYLCASSFTWTGVEYNEQFFGPGTRLTVL.